The TCR beta chain under discussion was sequenced for a study of technical replicates of blood from a handful of donors. Assay: immunoSEQ multiplex PCR; the TCRdb copy retains only in-frame clones and omits some. The table lists under 85,000 clones, about 92% of them singletons. Germline V lookup: CDR1 PRHDT, CDR2 FYEKMQ (reference sequence). The CDR3 covers 13 residues. Trimming removed 3 bases from V and 2 bases from J, with 8 bases in between. The TCR comes from a human donor in good health. Input material: T cells isolated from PBMCs. This chain joins TRBV13 and TRBJ2-7, with D hard to call. The CDR3 sequence: CASSFQETYEQYF. CDR3 in DNA: TGTGCCAGCAGCTTCCAGGAAACCTACGAGCAGTACTTC.